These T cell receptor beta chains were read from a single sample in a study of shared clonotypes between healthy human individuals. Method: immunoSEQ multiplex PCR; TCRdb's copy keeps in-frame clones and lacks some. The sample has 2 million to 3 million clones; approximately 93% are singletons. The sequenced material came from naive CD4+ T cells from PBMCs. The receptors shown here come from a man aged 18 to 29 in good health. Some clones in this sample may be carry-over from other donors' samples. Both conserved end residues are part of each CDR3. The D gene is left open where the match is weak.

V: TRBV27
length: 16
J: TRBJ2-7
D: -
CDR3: CASSLSSPIGRYKQYF
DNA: TGTGCCAGCAGTCTAAGCAGTCCGATTGGAAGGTACAAGCAGTACTTC

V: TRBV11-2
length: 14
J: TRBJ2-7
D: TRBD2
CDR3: CASSLVGAGGEQYF
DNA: TGTGCCAGCAGCTTAGTAGGGGCGGGAGGCGAGCAGTACTTC

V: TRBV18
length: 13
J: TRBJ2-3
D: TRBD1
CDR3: CATERQGAVTQYF
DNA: TGTGCCACAGAGAGACAGGGTGCGGTAACGCAGTATTTT

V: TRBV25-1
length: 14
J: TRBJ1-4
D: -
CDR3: CASSDLGVDEKLFF
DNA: TGTGCCAGCAGTGATCTCGGGGTGGATGAAAAACTGTTTTTT

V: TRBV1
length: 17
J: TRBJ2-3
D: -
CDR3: CTSSQAVKPIGTDTQYF
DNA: TGCACCAGCAGCCAGGCAGTGAAGCCTATCGGCACAGATACGCAGTATTTT

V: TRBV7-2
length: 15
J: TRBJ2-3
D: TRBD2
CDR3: CASSFTGTNTDTQYF
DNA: TGTGCCAGCAGCTTTACCGGGACTAACACAGATACGCAGTATTTT

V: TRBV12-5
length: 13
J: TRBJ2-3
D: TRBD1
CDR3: CASGKGGADTQYF
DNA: TGTGCTAGTGGAAAAGGGGGCGCAGATACGCAGTATTTT

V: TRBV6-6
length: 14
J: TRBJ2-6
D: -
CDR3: CASSSDSGANVLTF
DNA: TGTGCCAGCAGCTCAGACTCTGGGGCCAACGTCCTGACTTTC

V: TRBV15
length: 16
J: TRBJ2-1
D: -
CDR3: CATSTDPAGSYNEQFF
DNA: TGTGCCACCAGCACCGATCCGGCGGGCTCCTACAATGAGCAGTTCTTC

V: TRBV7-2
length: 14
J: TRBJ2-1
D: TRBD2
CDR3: CASRLAQPYNEQFF
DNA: TGTGCCAGCAGACTAGCGCAACCCTACAATGAGCAGTTCTTC